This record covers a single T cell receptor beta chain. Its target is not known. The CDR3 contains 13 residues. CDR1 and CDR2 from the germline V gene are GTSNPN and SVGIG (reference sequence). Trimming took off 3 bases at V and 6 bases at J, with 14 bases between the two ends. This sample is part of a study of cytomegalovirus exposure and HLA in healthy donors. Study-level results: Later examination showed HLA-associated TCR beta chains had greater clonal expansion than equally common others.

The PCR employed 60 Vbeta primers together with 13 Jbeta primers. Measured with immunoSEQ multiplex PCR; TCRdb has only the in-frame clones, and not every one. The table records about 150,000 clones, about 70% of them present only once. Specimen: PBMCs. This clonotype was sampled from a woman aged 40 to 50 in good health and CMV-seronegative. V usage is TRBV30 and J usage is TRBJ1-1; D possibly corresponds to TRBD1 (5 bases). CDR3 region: CAWSRYRMAEAFF. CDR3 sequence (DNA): TGTGCCTGGAGCCGGTACAGGATGGCTGAAGCTTTCTTT.